This TCR beta chain was profiled in a study of shared clonotypes between healthy human individuals. Overall study results and limits: Around 5% of naive CD4 clonotypes were common to four donors.

Positive CCR7 selection of CD45RO-negative cells yielded the naive CD8 cells, and terminally differentiated effector memory CD45RA+ cells were excluded. At a deep level, the assay was run. Assay: immunoSEQ multiplex PCR; the TCRdb copy retains only in-frame clones and omits some. The sample has about 1.9 million clones, over 85% seen once; the top ten hold roughly 1.7%. V was clipped by 4 bases and J by 7 bases; unmatched bases: 10. CDR1 is SGHTA, CDR2 FQGTGA, per germline. The length of the CDR3 is 16 residues. Details on this clone: Its antigen remains unknown.

This receptor was obtained from a man younger than 35 in good health. Some clones in this sample may be carry-over from other donors' samples. Sequenced: naive CD8+ T cells from PBMCs. V and J are TRBV7-3 and TRBJ1-5; the match to TRBD1 covers 10 bases. CDR3 protein: CASSSRDRGKGQPQHF. Here the CDR3 DNA reads TGTGCCAGCAGCTCACGGGACAGGGGAAAAGGGCAGCCCCAGCATTTT.